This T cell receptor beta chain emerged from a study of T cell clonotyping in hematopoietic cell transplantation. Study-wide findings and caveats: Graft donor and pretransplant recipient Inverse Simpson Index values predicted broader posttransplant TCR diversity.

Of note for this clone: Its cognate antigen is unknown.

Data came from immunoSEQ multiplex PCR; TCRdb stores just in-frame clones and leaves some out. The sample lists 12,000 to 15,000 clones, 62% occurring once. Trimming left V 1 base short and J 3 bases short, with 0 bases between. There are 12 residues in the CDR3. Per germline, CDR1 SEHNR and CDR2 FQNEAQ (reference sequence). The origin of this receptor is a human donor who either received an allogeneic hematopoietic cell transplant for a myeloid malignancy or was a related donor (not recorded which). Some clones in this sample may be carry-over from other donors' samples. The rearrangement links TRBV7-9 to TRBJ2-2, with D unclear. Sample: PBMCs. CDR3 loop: CASSLDTGELFF. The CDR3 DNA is TGTGCCAGCAGCTTAGACACCGGGGAGCTGTTTTTT. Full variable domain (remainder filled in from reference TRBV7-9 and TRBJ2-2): DTGVSQNPRHKITKRGQNVTFRCDPISEHNRLYWYRQTLGQGPEFLTYFQNEAQLEKSRLLSDRFSAERPKGSFSTLEIQRTEQGDSAMYLCASSLDTGELFFGEGSRLTVL.